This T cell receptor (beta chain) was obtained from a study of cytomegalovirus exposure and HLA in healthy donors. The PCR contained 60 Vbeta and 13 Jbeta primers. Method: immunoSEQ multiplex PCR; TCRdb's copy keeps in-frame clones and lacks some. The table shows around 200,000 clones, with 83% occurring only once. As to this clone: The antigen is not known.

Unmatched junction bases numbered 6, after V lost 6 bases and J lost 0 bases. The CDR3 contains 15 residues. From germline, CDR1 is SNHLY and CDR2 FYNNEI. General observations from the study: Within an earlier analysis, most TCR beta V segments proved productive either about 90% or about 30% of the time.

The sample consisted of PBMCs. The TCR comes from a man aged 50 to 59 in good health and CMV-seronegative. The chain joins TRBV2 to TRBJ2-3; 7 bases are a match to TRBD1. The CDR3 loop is CASRARDSSTDTQYF. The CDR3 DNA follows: TGTGCCAGCAGGGCCCGGGACAGTAGCACAGATACGCAGTATTTT.